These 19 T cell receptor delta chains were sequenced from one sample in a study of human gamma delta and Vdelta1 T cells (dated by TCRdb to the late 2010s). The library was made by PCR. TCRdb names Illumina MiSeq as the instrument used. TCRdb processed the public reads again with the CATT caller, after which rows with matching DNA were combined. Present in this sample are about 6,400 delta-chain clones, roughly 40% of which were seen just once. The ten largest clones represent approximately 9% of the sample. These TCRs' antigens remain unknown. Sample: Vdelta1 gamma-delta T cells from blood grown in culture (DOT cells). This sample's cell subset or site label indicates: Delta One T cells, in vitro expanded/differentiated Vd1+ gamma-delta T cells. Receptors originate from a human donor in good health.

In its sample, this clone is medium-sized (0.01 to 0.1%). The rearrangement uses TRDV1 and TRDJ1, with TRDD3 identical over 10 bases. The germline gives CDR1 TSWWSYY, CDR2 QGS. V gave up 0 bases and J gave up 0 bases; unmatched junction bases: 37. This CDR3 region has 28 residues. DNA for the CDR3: TGTGCTCTTGGGGAACTAGTCAGGCGGGAGACGAAGAGATATTCCTACAGGGTTACTGGGGGATACACCGATAAACTCATCTTT. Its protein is CALGELVRRETKRYSYRVTGGYTDKLIF.

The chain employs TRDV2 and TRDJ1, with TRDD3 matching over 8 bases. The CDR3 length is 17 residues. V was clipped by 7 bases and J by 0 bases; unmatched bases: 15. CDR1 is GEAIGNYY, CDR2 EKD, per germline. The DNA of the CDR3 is TGTGCCTGGGACGACGGAGTACTGGGGGCCTACACCGATAAACTCATCTTT. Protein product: CAWDDGVLGAYTDKLIF.

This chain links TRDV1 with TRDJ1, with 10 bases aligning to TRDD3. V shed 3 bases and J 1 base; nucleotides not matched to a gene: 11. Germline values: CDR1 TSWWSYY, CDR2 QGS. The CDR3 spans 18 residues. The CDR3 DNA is TGTGCTCTTGGGGACTGCGAAGACTGGGGGATTTGCACCGATAAACTCATCTTT. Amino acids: CALGDCEDWGICTDKLIF.

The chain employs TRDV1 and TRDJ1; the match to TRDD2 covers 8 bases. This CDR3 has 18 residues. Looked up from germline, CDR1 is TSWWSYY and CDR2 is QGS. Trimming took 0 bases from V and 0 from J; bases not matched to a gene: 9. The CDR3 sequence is CALGELIWSSYNTDKLIF. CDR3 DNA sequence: TGTGCTCTTGGGGAACTCATATGGTCTTCCTACAACACCGATAAACTCATCTTT.

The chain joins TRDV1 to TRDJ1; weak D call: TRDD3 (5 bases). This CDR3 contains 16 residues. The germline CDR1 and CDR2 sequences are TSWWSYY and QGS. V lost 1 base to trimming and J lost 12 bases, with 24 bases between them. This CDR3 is CALGEPSIRGQKGVIF. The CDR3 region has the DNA TGTGCTCTTGGGGAACCGTCAATCAGGGGACAAAAGGGAGTCATCTTT.

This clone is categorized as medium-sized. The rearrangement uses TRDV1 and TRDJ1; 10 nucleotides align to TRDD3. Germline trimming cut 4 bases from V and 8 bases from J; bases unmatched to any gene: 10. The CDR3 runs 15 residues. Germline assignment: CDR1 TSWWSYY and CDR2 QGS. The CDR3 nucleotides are TGTGCTCTTGGGGTCCCTCCGGGGGATACGGTCAAACTCATCTTT. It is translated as CALGVPPGDTVKLIF.

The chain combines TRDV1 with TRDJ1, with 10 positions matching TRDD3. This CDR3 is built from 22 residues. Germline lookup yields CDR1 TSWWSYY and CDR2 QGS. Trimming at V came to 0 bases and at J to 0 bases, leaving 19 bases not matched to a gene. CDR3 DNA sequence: TGTGCTCTTGGGGAACTCTTTTCCCCTACGGGGGTACTGGGGGATGACACCGATAAACTCATCTTT. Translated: CALGELFSPTGVLGDDTDKLIF.

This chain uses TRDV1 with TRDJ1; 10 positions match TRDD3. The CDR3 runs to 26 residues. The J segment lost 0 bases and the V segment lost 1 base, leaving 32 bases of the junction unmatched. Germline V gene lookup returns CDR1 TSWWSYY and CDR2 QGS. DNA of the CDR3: TGTGCTCTTGGGGAACCCCGAAGGACCCTGAGCCCGTTACTGGGGGATTCCCATCGATACACCGATAAACTCATCTTT. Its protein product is CALGEPRRTLSPLLGDSHRYTDKLIF.

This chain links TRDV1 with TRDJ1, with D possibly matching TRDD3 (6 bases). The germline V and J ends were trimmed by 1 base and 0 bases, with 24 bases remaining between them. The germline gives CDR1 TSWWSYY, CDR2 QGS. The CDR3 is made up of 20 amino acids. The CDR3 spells CALGEPPPPGDLGNTDKLIF. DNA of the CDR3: TGTGCTCTTGGGGAACCCCCTCCCCCTGGGGACTTAGGGAACACCGATAAACTCATCTTT.

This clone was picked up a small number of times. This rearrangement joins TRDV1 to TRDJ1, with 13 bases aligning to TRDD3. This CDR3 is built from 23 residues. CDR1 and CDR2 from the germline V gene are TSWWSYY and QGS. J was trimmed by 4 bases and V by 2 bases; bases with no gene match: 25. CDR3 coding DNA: TGTGCTCTTGGGGAAAAACCCCATTCCCGGGGAATGTACTGGGGGATACGCTTCGATAAACTCATCTTT. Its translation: CALGEKPHSRGMYWGIRFDKLIF.

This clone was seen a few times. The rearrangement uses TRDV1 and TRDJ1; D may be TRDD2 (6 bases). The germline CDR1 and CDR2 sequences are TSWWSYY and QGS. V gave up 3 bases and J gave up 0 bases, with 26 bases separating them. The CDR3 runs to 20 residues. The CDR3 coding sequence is TGTGCTCTTGGGGACCGAAACCTTCCCTCGCATCCTCTGTACACCGATAAACTCATCTTT. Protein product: CALGDRNLPSHPLYTDKLIF.

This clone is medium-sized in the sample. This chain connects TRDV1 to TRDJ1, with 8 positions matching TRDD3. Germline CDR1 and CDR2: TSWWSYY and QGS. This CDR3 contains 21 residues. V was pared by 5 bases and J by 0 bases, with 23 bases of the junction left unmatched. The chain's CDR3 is CALGSLLLGDLLGGYTDKLIF. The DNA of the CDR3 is TGTGCTCTTGGGAGTTTACTACTAGGGGACCTACTGGGGGGCTACACCGATAAACTCATCTTT.

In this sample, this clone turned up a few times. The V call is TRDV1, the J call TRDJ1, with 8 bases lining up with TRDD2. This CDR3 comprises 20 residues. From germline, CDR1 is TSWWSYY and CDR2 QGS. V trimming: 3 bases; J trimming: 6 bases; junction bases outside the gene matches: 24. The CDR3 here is CALGDYFLPKQGMNRYKLIF. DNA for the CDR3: TGTGCTCTTGGGGATTACTTCCTACCCAAACAGGGGATGAACCGATATAAACTCATCTTT.

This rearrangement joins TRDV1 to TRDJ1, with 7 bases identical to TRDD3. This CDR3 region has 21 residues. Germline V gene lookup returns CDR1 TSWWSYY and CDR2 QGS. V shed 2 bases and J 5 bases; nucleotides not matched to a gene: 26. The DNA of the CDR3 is TGTGCTCTTGGGGAAAAAGGCGGTAAGGACTGGATACGCCGAAGTGGTGATAAACTCATCTTT. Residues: CALGEKGGKDWIRRSGDKLIF.

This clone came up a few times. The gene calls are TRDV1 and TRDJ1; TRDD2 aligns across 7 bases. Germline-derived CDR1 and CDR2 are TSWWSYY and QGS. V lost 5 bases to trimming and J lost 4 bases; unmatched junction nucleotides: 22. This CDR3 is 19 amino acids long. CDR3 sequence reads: CALGPKGLSYGEADDKLIF. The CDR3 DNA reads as TGTGCTCTTGGGCCGAAGGGTCTTTCCTACGGGGAGGCCGACGATAAACTCATCTTT.

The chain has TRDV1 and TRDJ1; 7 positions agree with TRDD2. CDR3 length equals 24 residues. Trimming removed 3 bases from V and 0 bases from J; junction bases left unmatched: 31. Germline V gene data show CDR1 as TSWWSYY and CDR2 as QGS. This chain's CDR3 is CALGDPPTFPTATGQIPDTDKLIF. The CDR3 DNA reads TGTGCTCTTGGGGATCCGCCTACCTTTCCTACAGCAACTGGTCAAATCCCGGACACCGATAAACTCATCTTT.

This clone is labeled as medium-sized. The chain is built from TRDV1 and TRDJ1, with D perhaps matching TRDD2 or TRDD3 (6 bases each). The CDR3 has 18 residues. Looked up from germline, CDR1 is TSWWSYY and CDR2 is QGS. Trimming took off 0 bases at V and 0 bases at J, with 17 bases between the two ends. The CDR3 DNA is TGTGCTCTTGGGGAACTTCCTACGTTATGGGGATACACCGATAAACTCATCTTT. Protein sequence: CALGELPTLWGYTDKLIF.

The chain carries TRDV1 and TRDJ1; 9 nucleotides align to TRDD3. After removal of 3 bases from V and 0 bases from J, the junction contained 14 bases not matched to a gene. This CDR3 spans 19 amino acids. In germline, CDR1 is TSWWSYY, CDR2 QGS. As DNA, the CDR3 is TGTGCTCTTGGGGATACCTACGAGGGGATACGACGACACACCGATAAACTCATCTTT. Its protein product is CALGDTYEGIRRHTDKLIF.

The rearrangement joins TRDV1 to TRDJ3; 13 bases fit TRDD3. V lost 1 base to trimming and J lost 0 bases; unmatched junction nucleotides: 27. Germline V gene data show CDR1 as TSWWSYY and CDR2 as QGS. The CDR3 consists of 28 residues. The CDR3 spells CALGEQLYPGVTTGGYVLGSWDTRQMFF. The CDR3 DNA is TGTGCTCTTGGGGAACAACTCTATCCCGGGGTGACTACTGGGGGATACGTCCTCGGCTCCTGGGACACCCGACAGATGTTTTTC.